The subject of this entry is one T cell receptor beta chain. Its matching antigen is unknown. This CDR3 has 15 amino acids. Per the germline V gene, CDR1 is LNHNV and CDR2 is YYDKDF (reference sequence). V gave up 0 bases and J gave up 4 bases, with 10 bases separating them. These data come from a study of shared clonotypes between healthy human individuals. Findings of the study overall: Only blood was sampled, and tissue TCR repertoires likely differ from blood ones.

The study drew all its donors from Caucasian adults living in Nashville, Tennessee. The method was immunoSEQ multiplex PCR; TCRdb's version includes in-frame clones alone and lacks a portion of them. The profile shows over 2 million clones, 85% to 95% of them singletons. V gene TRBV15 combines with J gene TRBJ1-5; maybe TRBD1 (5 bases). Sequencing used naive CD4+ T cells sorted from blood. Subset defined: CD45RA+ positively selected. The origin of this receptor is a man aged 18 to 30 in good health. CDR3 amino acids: CATSRDRTLNQPQHF. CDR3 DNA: TGTGCCACCAGCAGAGACCGGACATTAAATCAGCCCCAGCATTTT.